The rows below give T cell receptor beta chains drawn from one sample of a study of cytomegalovirus exposure and HLA in healthy donors. The repertoire was sequenced with immunoSEQ multiplex PCR; TCRdb's copy has only in-frame clones and lacks some. The sample has about 180,000 clones; about four fifths are singletons. The sequenced sample was PBMCs. The receptors originated from a man in his forties in good health and CMV-seronegative. Each CDR3 is given with its conserved first and last residue. A D gene is named only where the DNA matches it firmly. Clone size is shown for a subset of rows, as once, few, many or a class of expanded clone.

>once|.|TRBJ1-1|TRBV5-1
TGCGCCAGCAGCATAGGGGACACCTTGAACACTGAAGCTTTCTTT
CASSIGDTLNTEAFF
>.|.|TRBJ1-4|TRBV10-3
TGTGCCATCAGTGATCCTCCTCGGGGAGTTCGAACTAATGAAAAACTGTTTTTT
CAISDPPRGVRTNEKLFF
>.|TRBD1|TRBJ2-7|TRBV4-2
TGTGCCAGCAGCCAAGTAGGTACAGGGGACTACGAGCAGTACTTC
CASSQVGTGDYEQYF
>.|TRBD1|TRBJ1-4|TRBV7-9
TGTGCCAGCAGCCGAATCGGACAGGGGAATGAAAAACTGTTTTTT
CASSRIGQGNEKLFF
>once|.|TRBJ2-1|TRBV2
TGTGCCAGCACCCACTCGGACAATGAGCAGTTCTTC
CASTHSDNEQFF
>.|TRBD2|TRBJ2-7|TRBV7-2
TGTGCCAGCAGAACTGGGTCGGCGGGGGGGATGTACGAGCAGTACTTC
CASRTGSAGGMYEQYF
>.|.|TRBJ1-2|TRBV10-1
TGCGCCAGCAGTACAGATGCTAACTATGGCTACACCTTC
CASSTDANYGYTF
>.|.|TRBJ1-6|TRBV21-1
TGTGCCAGCAGCAAAGTATGGGAGGGACTAGGCTCACCCCTCCACTTT
CASSKVWEGLGSPLHF
>.|TRBD2|TRBJ2-7|TRBV7-2
TGTGCCAGCAGCCCCCCAGGGGTAGCGGGAGTGGGGGAGCAGTACTTC
CASSPPGVAGVGEQYF
>.|TRBD1|TRBJ2-5|TRBV28
TGTGCCAGCAAGGAGGACAGGGCGACCCAGTACTTC
CASKEDRATQYF
>.|TRBD1|TRBJ1-6|TRBV9
TGTGCCAGCAGTCCGGGACAGATTAATTCACCCCTCCACTTT
CASSPGQINSPLHF
>.|TRBD2|TRBJ2-5|TRBV19
TGTGCCAGTAGTACGACCGGGACTAGCGGGAGGGAGACCCAGTACTTC
CASSTTGTSGRETQYF
>.|TRBD1|TRBJ1-5|TRBV23-1
TGCGCCAGCAGTACCCAAACAGGGGGAAATCAGCCCCAGCATTTT
CASSTQTGGNQPQHF
>.|.|TRBJ2-1|TRBV9
TGTGCCAGCAGCGTAGTAGACTACAATGAGCAGTTCTTC
CASSVVDYNEQFF
>.|.|TRBJ1-2|TRBV7-3
TGTGCCAGCAGCTTATCGGGGGACTATGGCTACACCTTC
CASSLSGDYGYTF
>.|.|TRBJ2-7|TRBV5-8
TGTGCCAGCAGCTTTACCTACGAGCAGTACTTC
CASSFTYEQYF
>.|TRBD2|TRBJ2-5|TRBV4-2
TGTGCCAGCAGCCAAGATTGGCGGGGGGGTGGGAAGACCCAGTACTTC
CASSQDWRGGGKTQYF